The sequence of this T cell receptor beta chain was determined in a study of molecular identifiers for immune sequencing clone quantification. In germline, CDR1 is SGDLS, CDR2 YYNGEE. This CDR3 region has 14 residues. Trimming pared 1 base from V and 5 bases from J, leaving 13 bases between. TCRdb independently ran MiXCR on the PCR reads; one entry per CDR3 protein. The table records about half a million distinct CDR3 sequences, about a quarter of them present only once. The chain employs TRBV9 and TRBJ2-7; perhaps TRBD1 as D (5 bases). The clonotype comes from a human donor in good health. Some libraries in this study had Jurkat cell RNA spiked in. Sequences were obtained from naive CD8+ T cells from blood, with Jurkat cell RNA spiked in. Described subset: FACS-sorted CD8+CD4-CCR7+CD45RA+ naive T cells. CDR3 DNA sequence: TGTGCCAGCAGCGTACAGGGTTCAGTCCACGAGCAGTACTTC. It specifies CASSVQGSVHEQYF.